These T cell receptor beta chains were read from a single sample in a study of blood T cell repertoires in COVID-19. Produced via immunoSEQ multiplex PCR; TCRdb's table is partial and in-frame only. In the table there are tens of thousands of clones, around 85% of which are singletons. The sample consisted of peripheral blood. Receptors were obtained from a human donor in a cohort sampled during active COVID-19. Each CDR3 is given with its conserved first and last residue. D genes are given only for firm matches. Size is omitted from some rows. Given values are once, few, many or a class for expanded clones.

D gene	V gene	CDR3 length	clone size	J gene	CDR3 DNA	CDR3 protein
.	TRBV6-4	15	.	TRBJ2-1	TGTGCCAGCAGTCCAGGGGCTAGGGGAGAAAATGAGCAGTTCTTC	CASSPGARGENEQFF
TRBD1	TRBV7-2	16	.	TRBJ2-7	TGTGCCAGCAGGATACGGACAGGCGCCGGAATGTACGAGCAGTACTTC	CASRIRTGAGMYEQYF
.	TRBV5-1	12	.	TRBJ1-2	TGCGCCAGCAGCCCAGACACCTATGGCTACACCTTC	CASSPDTYGYTF
.	TRBV19	14	.	TRBJ2-6	TGTGCCAGTATGGGGAGCTCTGGGGCCAACGTCCTGACTTTC	CASMGSSGANVLTF
TRBD2	TRBV3-1/TRBV3-2	14	.	TRBJ2-7	TGTGCCAGCAGCCAACTAGCGGGTACCTACGAGCAGTACTTC	CASSQLAGTYEQYF
.	TRBV7-2	17	.	TRBJ2-7	TGTGCCAGCAGCTTGTTGGGGTTGAGGCAGGGGTTTGGCGAGCAGTACTTC	CASSLLGLRQGFGEQYF
TRBD1	TRBV9	17	.	TRBJ1-3	TGTGCCAGCAGCGTCTTCTCTGACAGGGGGCCGGGAAACACCATATATTTT	CASSVFSDRGPGNTIYF
.	TRBV10-3	13	.	TRBJ2-5	TGTGCCATCAGTGACAGCGCCAAAGAGACCCAGTACTTC	CAISDSAKETQYF
TRBD1	TRBV28	15	.	TRBJ2-3	TGTGCCAGCAGTTTAAACAGGGGGCGTGTAGATACGCAGTATTTT	CASSLNRGRVDTQYF
.	TRBV13	15	.	TRBJ1-1	TGTGCCAGCAGCTCTTTAAGCTGGGGGAGGACTGAAGCTTTCTTT	CASSSLSWGRTEAFF
.	TRBV7-2	16	.	TRBJ2-6	TGTGCCAGCAGCTCCCGTAAGGGGGCTGGGGCCAACGTCCTGACTTTC	CASSSRKGAGANVLTF
.	TRBV11-1	13	.	TRBJ1-2	TGTGCCAGCAGCTTAACGACAGGACCCCACTACACCTTC	CASSLTTGPHYTF
TRBD2	TRBV9	18	few	TRBJ2-7	TGTGCCAGCAGCGTGGGACTAGCGGGGGGCACTATCTCCTACGAGCAGTACTTC	CASSVGLAGGTISYEQYF
.	TRBV7-2	13	.	TRBJ1-3	TGTGCCAGCAGCTTAATAGTCGGAAACACCATATATTTT	CASSLIVGNTIYF
.	TRBV18	14	.	TRBJ2-2	TGTGCCAGCTCACCAGGCCAGAACACCGGGGAGCTGTTTTTT	CASSPGQNTGELFF
.	TRBV21-1	19	.	TRBJ2-5	TGTGCCAGCAGCCTCCTCGGGACTAGCGGGAGGGCCTTTTGGGAGACCCAGTACTTC	CASSLLGTSGRAFWETQYF
.	TRBV27	14	.	TRBJ2-7	TGTGCCAGCAGGAGGTCTGACCAAGGTTTCGAGCAGTACTTC	CASRRSDQGFEQYF
TRBD2	TRBV5-4	15	.	TRBJ2-3	TGTGCCAGCAGCTTCGGGACTAGCGGGACAGATACGCAGTATTTT	CASSFGTSGTDTQYF
TRBD2	TRBV27	15	.	TRBJ2-5	TGTGCCAGCAGTTCGCTTGCGGGAGGGGAGGAGACCCAGTACTTC	CASSSLAGGEETQYF
TRBD1	TRBV2	13	.	TRBJ2-7	TGTGCCAGCGGGACAGGGCGATCCTACGAGCAGTACTTC	CASGTGRSYEQYF
.	TRBV20-1	11	.	TRBJ1-2	TGCAGTGCTAGGATCGGGGATGGCTACACCTTC	CSARIGDGYTF
TRBD2	TRBV30	13	.	TRBJ2-7	TGTGCCTGGAGTGTCGGGGGGTCCTACGAGCAGTACTTC	CAWSVGGSYEQYF
.	TRBV30	14	.	TRBJ2-5	TGTGCCTGGAGAAAATCGGACATTCGAGAGACCCAGTACTTC	CAWRKSDIRETQYF
.	TRBV27	13	.	TRBJ2-5	TGTGCCAGCAGTTTATCCAGGGGAGAGACCCAGTACTTC	CASSLSRGETQYF
.	TRBV21-1	13	.	TRBJ2-5	TGTGCCAGCAGCTCTACAGGGGCGGAGACCCAGTACTTC	CASSSTGAETQYF
TRBD1	TRBV5-5	15	.	TRBJ1-2	TGTGCCAGCAGCTTGGAACAGGGGGTGGTCTATGGCTACACCTTC	CASSLEQGVVYGYTF
TRBD2	TRBV11-2	17	.	TRBJ2-7	TGTGCCAGCAGCCTCTCTCGCGCTAGCGGGAGTATGTACGAGCAGTACTTC	CASSLSRASGSMYEQYF
.	TRBV11-1	11	.	TRBJ2-5	TGTGCCAGCAGCCCGCAAGAGACCCAGTACTTC	CASSPQETQYF
TRBD2	TRBV5-1	15	.	TRBJ2-7	TGCGCCAGCAGCCCCGGGACTAGCGGGACCTACGAGCAGTACTTC	CASSPGTSGTYEQYF
TRBD2	TRBV18	18	.	TRBJ2-7	TGTGCCAGCTCACCACAGGGGAGGACTAGCGGTATCTCCTACGAGCAGTACTTC	CASSPQGRTSGISYEQYF
TRBD1	TRBV28	14	.	TRBJ2-5	TGTGCCAGCAGTTCCCCGACAGGGCAGGAGACCCAGTACTTC	CASSSPTGQETQYF
TRBD2	TRBV5-8	17	.	TRBJ2-5	TGTGCCAGCAGCTGGGGCCGACTAGCGGGAGAGGGGGAGACCCAGTACTTC	CASSWGRLAGEGETQYF
TRBD1	TRBV7-9	13	.	TRBJ2-7	TGTGCCAGCAGTCCGGGACAGGGTTACGAGCAGTACTTC	CASSPGQGYEQYF
TRBD1	TRBV18	16	.	TRBJ1-2	TGTGCCAGCTCACCACCAGGGGGCGCGAGTCTCTATGGCTACACCTTC	CASSPPGGASLYGYTF
TRBD2	TRBV5-4	16	.	TRBJ2-1	TGTGCCAGCAGCTTGGGGGGACTAGCTTCCTACAATGAGCAGTTCTTC	CASSLGGLASYNEQFF
.	TRBV28	17	.	TRBJ2-3	TGTGCCAGCCTTACAACTCGGACAGCAGTACTTCCAGATACGCAGTATTTT	CASLTTRTAVLPDTQYF
TRBD2	TRBV30	20	.	TRBJ2-4	TGTGCCTGGAGCCAAAGACTAGCGGGAACTCCTCGGTTAGCCAAAAACATTCAGTACTTC	CAWSQRLAGTPRLAKNIQYF
.	TRBV6-5	14	.	TRBJ2-3	TGTGCCAGTACTACTAGAGCCAGCACAGATACGCAGTATTTT	CASTTRASTDTQYF
TRBD1	TRBV19	13	once	TRBJ1-2	TGTGCCAGTAGTACAGGGGGTAACTATGGCTACACCTTC	CASSTGGNYGYTF
TRBD1	TRBV5-1	14	.	TRBJ1-2	TGCGCCAGCAGCCAGGGGACAGGCTGGGGTGGCTACACCTTC	CASSQGTGWGGYTF
.	TRBV7-8	15	.	TRBJ2-7	TGTGCCAGCAGTTCCTCAGGGAACTCCTTCGTCGAGCAGTACTTC	CASSSSGNSFVEQYF
TRBD2	TRBV9	15	.	TRBJ2-7	TGTGCCAGCAGCGTAGGGGGTAGCGGGGCCTACGAGCAGTACTTC	CASSVGGSGAYEQYF
TRBD1	TRBV5-1	16	.	TRBJ2-7	TGCGCCAGCAGCTTGGCCGGGACAGCTAAAAGCAACGAGCAGTACTTC	CASSLAGTAKSNEQYF
TRBD2	TRBV11-3	14	.	TRBJ2-7	TGTGCCAGCAGCCACACTAGCGGGCCATACGAGCAGTACTTC	CASSHTSGPYEQYF
.	TRBV18	14	.	TRBJ2-1	TGTGCCAGCTCACCTTCGGACTCGTACAATGAGCAGTTCTTC	CASSPSDSYNEQFF
.	TRBV10-3	15	few	TRBJ2-5	TGTGCCATCAGTGAGTCCGGACAGTCGAGAGAGACCCAGTACTTC	CAISESGQSRETQYF
.	TRBV18	13	.	TRBJ1-2	TGTGCCAGCTCACCACAGAGTGCCTATGGCTACACCTTC	CASSPQSAYGYTF
TRBD2	TRBV9	17	.	TRBJ2-3	TGTGCCAGCACCCTTGGGACTAGCGTTACCAGGGCAGATACGCAGTATTTT	CASTLGTSVTRADTQYF
.	TRBV6-5	14	once	TRBJ2-7	TGTGCCAGCGAGCGACAGGTAGTTTTCTACGAGCAGTACTTC	CASERQVVFYEQYF
.	TRBV6-2/TRBV6-3	19	.	TRBJ2-3	TGTGCCAGCAGTTCCATAGCGGAGCTCTCTTTCTCCGGCACAGATACGCAGTATTTT	CASSSIAELSFSGTDTQYF
.	TRBV5-1	13	.	TRBJ2-3	TGCGCCAGCAGCTTACCAGGGTCAGATACGCAGTATTTT	CASSLPGSDTQYF
TRBD2	TRBV4-3	18	once	TRBJ2-7	TGCGCCAGCAGCCAAGAAGGGACCGGGAGGGCACTTTTGTACGAGCAGTACTTC	CASSQEGTGRALLYEQYF
.	TRBV7-9	14	.	TRBJ1-2	TGTGCCAGCAGCCCATGGGAGCTTAACTATGGCTACACCTTC	CASSPWELNYGYTF
.	TRBV7-2	16	once	TRBJ1-5	TGTGCCAGCAGCGCATTGGAACAGGGAAGCAATCAGCCCCAGCATTTT	CASSALEQGSNQPQHF